Detailed here is one TCR beta chain. Its matching antigen is unknown. Clones were sequenced by immunoSEQ multiplex PCR, and TCRdb holds only the in-frame ones, with some missing. The sample yields approximately 79,000 clones, 70% to 90% seen once. The data are from a study of T cell responses to AZD1222 COVID-19 vaccine. Study-level results: Reports indicate that nearly half of spike-specific TCRs are directed at unmutated variant regions. Dominant CD4 TCR responses targeted spike regions 160-218 and 743-854.

The CDR3 is made up of 14 amino acids. CDR1 is SNHLY, CDR2 FYNNEI, per germline. Trimming pared 0 bases from V and 6 bases from J, leaving 11 bases between. This sample comprised peripheral blood, obtained on day 0 of AZD1222 vaccination. The V gene is TRBV2, the J gene TRBJ1-2, with no clear D. The origin of this receptor is an adult in good health. CDR3 DNA sequence: TGTGCCAGCAGTGAAGCGCGAGGGAACCATGGCTACACCTTC. It translates to CASSEARGNHGYTF. Together with reference TRBV2 and TRBJ1-2, the CDR3 gives the full variable domain: EPEVTQTPSHQVTQMGQEVILRCVPISNHLYFYWYRQILGQKVEFLVSFYNNEISEKSEIFDDQFSVERPDGSNFTLKIRSTKLEDSAMYFCASSEARGNHGYTFGSGTRLTVV.